This record looks at one TCR beta chain sequence and its context. These data come from a study of blood T cell repertoires in COVID-19. The overall study: Collection of acute and convalescent COVID-19 samples took place in the United States, Italy and Spain. Nucleic acid was either cDNA or gDNA, and it came from T cells, B-cell-depleted T cells, or PBMCs.

Here immunoSEQ multiplex PCR was the method, and the copy in TCRdb shows in-frame clones only, minus some. The sample holds approximately 380,000 clones; 85% are singletons and the top ten take roughly 3.9%. The CDR3 extends over 14 amino acids. The germline CDR1 and CDR2 sequences are ENHRY and SYGVKD. With 7 bases removed from V and 5 bases from J, the gap between germline ends came to 15 bases. The source is a woman aged 18-29 years with acute or convalescent COVID-19. Sequenced material: peripheral blood. The genes are TRBV10-3 and TRBJ2-1; weak D call: TRBD2 (6 bases). The CDR3 sequence is CAIMELAEDNEQFF. The DNA of the CDR3 is TGTGCCATCATGGAACTAGCCGAGGACAATGAGCAGTTCTTC.